This T cell receptor beta chain came from a study of T cell responses to AZD1222 COVID-19 vaccine. Regarding the study as a whole: Every sample of the repertoires postdated the peak T cell response. Females outnumbered males among donors, who were mostly white British; clonal diversity was possibly underestimated.

The method was immunoSEQ multiplex PCR; TCRdb's version includes in-frame clones alone and lacks a portion of them. The sample contains more than 80,000 clones, around 91% of which appear only once. About this clone itself: Its antigen is not identified.

Germline V CDR1 and CDR2: MNHEY, SVGAGI. The CDR3 loop spans 14 amino acids. The V and J ends lost 6 bases and 0 bases respectively, with 12 bases between them. Pooled samples include second doses given at about 4 or 12 weeks. This clonotype was obtained from an adult who received the AZD1222 COVID-19 vaccine. The chain couples TRBV6-5 to TRBJ2-7; D is undetermined. Sequenced here: peripheral blood, sampled 28 days after the second AZD1222 dose. The CDR3 DNA sequence: TGTGCCAGCAGACACCCACAAATCTCCTACGAGCAGTACTTC. This codes for CASRHPQISYEQYF.